This paragraph reports one T cell receptor (beta chain). The method was immunoSEQ multiplex PCR; TCRdb's version includes in-frame clones alone and lacks a portion of them. The table shows more than 200,000 clones, with about 90% occurring only once. The germline V and J ends were trimmed by 7 bases and 4 bases, with 11 bases remaining between them. The CDR3 has 13 amino acids. These data come from a study of blood T cell repertoires in COVID-19. Study at large: Researchers got acute and convalescent COVID-19 samples from the United States, Italy and Spain. The analysed material was cDNA or gDNA that came from T cells, B-cell-depleted T cells, or PBMCs.

This TCR came from a woman in her forties or fifties with acute or convalescent COVID-19. Input material: peripheral blood. The chain is built from TRBV12-3 or TRBV12-4 and TRBJ1-5; a possible D gene is TRBD1 (5 bases). Here the CDR3 reads CASKGGANQPQHF. CDR3 bases: TGTGCCAGCAAAGGTGGGGCTAATCAGCCCCAGCATTTT.